This TCR beta chain was recovered during a study of T-cell memory formation after mild COVID-19. As for this clonotype: Its antigen is undetermined.

TCRdb fed the 5' RACE reads into MiXCR, producing one record per CDR3 protein. The data show about 600,000 distinct CDR3 sequences, roughly 21% seen once. Whole-study findings and limits: A subset of responding clones appeared in pre-infection memory, suggesting cross-reactive memory joined. Mainly in CM and EM were contracting CD4+ clones; CD8+ were in EMRA. Day 15 to 85 contracting clones showed balanced CD4/CD8; later expanders leaned CD4+.

Per germline, CDR1 SNHLY and CDR2 FYNNEI. The CDR3 contains 11 residues. With 4 bases removed from V and 14 bases from J, the gap between germline ends came to 11 bases. This chain joins TRBV2 and TRBJ1-4; possible D gene TRBD1, 5 bases. The sequenced sample consisted of PBMCs or a T cell subset sorted from them (not recorded which). The source is an adult woman who had mild COVID-19 (a few samples of this study predate the infection). Cell type and time point are not known. The CDR3 spells CASSVGTWLFF. The CDR3 DNA reads as TGTGCCAGCAGTGTCGGGACCTGGCTGTTTTTT.